This T cell receptor beta chain was profiled in a study of Graves' ophthalmopathy and Graves' hyperthyroidism. Using RNA transcripts, the TCR beta CDR3 regions were amplified. HTBI-primed RT-PCR formed the first round, and a multiplex PCR formed the second. TCRdb itself ran the multiplex PCR reads through MiXCR, one entry per CDR3 protein. The table has 350,000 to 450,000 distinct CDR3 sequences, around a fifth seen once; the top ten hold roughly 3%. The V gene lost 5 bases and the J gene lost 4 bases, with 14 bases spanning the gap. Germline CDR1 MNHEY, CDR2 SMNVEV (reference sequence). The CDR3 consists of 14 residues. This clonotype has only a few counts.

The J gene is TRBJ1-1, the V gene TRBV27, with a weak D call TRBD1 (6 bases). Sequencing input: peripheral blood. This receptor was taken from a woman aged 18-35 years with stable Graves' hyperthyroidism. The CDR3 loop is CASSRQGGVTEAFF. CDR3 bases: TGTGCCAGCAGTCGACAAGGGGGGGTCACTGAAGCTTTCTTT.